Listed below are T cell receptor beta chains from one sample, sequenced in a study of blood T cell repertoires in COVID-19. Here immunoSEQ multiplex PCR was the method, and the copy in TCRdb shows in-frame clones only, minus some. Among over 100,000 clones listed, about 89% were seen once. Sequencing was performed on peripheral blood. These receptors originate from a man between 60 and 75 years old with COVID-19, enrolled during active disease. CDR3s include the opening cysteine and the closing phenylalanine or tryptophan. The D gene is left open where the match is weak. Some rows have no size entry. The others give once, few or many, or a class for an expanded clone.

clone size: NA; J gene: TRBJ1-1; V gene: TRBV28; D gene: TRBD1; CDR3 DNA: TGTGCCAGCATCCCCTCCGGGACAGGGAGTACTGAAGCTTTCTTT; CDR3 protein: CASIPSGTGSTEAFF
clone size: NA; J gene: TRBJ1-2; V gene: TRBV19; D gene: NA; CDR3 DNA: TGTGCCAGTAGTATAGACGGGGGCTACACCTTC; CDR3 protein: CASSIDGGYTF
clone size: once; J gene: TRBJ1-6; V gene: TRBV9; D gene: NA; CDR3 DNA: TGTGCCAGCAGCGTACGGGGGAAGGATTCACCCCTCCACTTT; CDR3 protein: CASSVRGKDSPLHF
clone size: few; J gene: TRBJ1-4; V gene: TRBV3-1/TRBV3-2; D gene: TRBD1; CDR3 DNA: TGTGCCAGCAGCCAGCAGGGGGGAGGTGAAAAACTGTTTTTT; CDR3 protein: CASSQQGGGEKLFF
clone size: NA; J gene: TRBJ2-1; V gene: TRBV27; D gene: TRBD2; CDR3 DNA: TGTGCCAGCAGTTCCTACGGAAAAGCGGGGGGGCGCGATGAGCAGTTCTTC; CDR3 protein: CASSSYGKAGGRDEQFF
clone size: NA; J gene: TRBJ2-3; V gene: TRBV20-1; D gene: TRBD2; CDR3 DNA: TGCAGTGCTGGTGGACTAGCGGGGGGACCGTCGCAGTATTTT; CDR3 protein: CSAGGLAGGPSQYF
clone size: NA; J gene: TRBJ1-3; V gene: TRBV7-2; D gene: NA; CDR3 DNA: TGTGCCAGCAGCTTAGCAGCCCTCTCTGGAAACACCATATATTTT; CDR3 protein: CASSLAALSGNTIYF
clone size: NA; J gene: TRBJ1-1; V gene: TRBV6-5; D gene: NA; CDR3 DNA: TGTGCCAGCAGTTACTCATTCAGGTCGCAGAGCGAAGCTTTCTTT; CDR3 protein: CASSYSFRSQSEAFF
clone size: NA; J gene: TRBJ1-6; V gene: TRBV3-1/TRBV3-2; D gene: NA; CDR3 DNA: TGTGCCAGCAGCCCTATGTCCGACAGTTCACCCCTCCACTTT; CDR3 protein: CASSPMSDSSPLHF
clone size: once; J gene: TRBJ1-1; V gene: TRBV7-9; D gene: TRBD1; CDR3 DNA: TGTGCCAGCAGTATAACGGGACAGTTGGGTTCTGAAGCTTTCTTT; CDR3 protein: CASSITGQLGSEAFF
clone size: NA; J gene: TRBJ2-7; V gene: TRBV3-1/TRBV3-2; D gene: TRBD2; CDR3 DNA: TGTGCCAGCAGCGTTCTAGCGGGGGACGAGCAGTACTTC; CDR3 protein: CASSVLAGDEQYF
clone size: once; J gene: TRBJ2-7; V gene: TRBV5-1; D gene: NA; CDR3 DNA: TGCGCCAGCAGCTTGGCCGTTGACAGCCTGGGCTCCTACGAGCAGTACTTC; CDR3 protein: CASSLAVDSLGSYEQYF
clone size: NA; J gene: TRBJ1-4; V gene: TRBV18; D gene: NA; CDR3 DNA: TGTGCCAGCTCACCGAGACAGTTGACGGGTGAAAAACTGTTTTTT; CDR3 protein: CASSPRQLTGEKLFF
clone size: NA; J gene: TRBJ2-7; V gene: TRBV11-1; D gene: TRBD1; CDR3 DNA: TGTGCCAGCAGCTTAATGGGACAGGGGAGTTCCTACGAGCAGTACTTC; CDR3 protein: CASSLMGQGSSYEQYF
clone size: NA; J gene: TRBJ1-6; V gene: TRBV30; D gene: TRBD1; CDR3 DNA: TGTGCCTGGAGTACCGGACAGGGAAGGGGTTCACCCCTCCACTTT; CDR3 protein: CAWSTGQGRGSPLHF
clone size: NA; J gene: TRBJ2-3; V gene: TRBV13; D gene: TRBD2; CDR3 DNA: TGTGCCAGCGGACTAGGCGGGGACACAGATACGCAGTATTTT; CDR3 protein: CASGLGGDTDTQYF
clone size: NA; J gene: TRBJ1-2; V gene: TRBV7-2; D gene: TRBD1; CDR3 DNA: TGTGCCAGCAGCTTATCCTCGACAGGGAACTATGGCTACACCTTC; CDR3 protein: CASSLSSTGNYGYTF
clone size: NA; J gene: TRBJ1-2; V gene: TRBV30; D gene: NA; CDR3 DNA: TGTGCCTGGAGTGTACCCGACAGGCCCTTCTTATATGGCTACACCTTC; CDR3 protein: CAWSVPDRPFLYGYTF
clone size: NA; J gene: TRBJ1-1; V gene: TRBV3-1/TRBV3-2; D gene: NA; CDR3 DNA: TGTGCCAGCAGCCACGCTACGACAAACACTGAAGCTTTCTTT; CDR3 protein: CASSHATTNTEAFF
clone size: NA; J gene: TRBJ1-5; V gene: TRBV5-6; D gene: TRBD1; CDR3 DNA: TGTGCCAGCAGCTTGGGGGACAGACAGCCCCAGCATTTT; CDR3 protein: CASSLGDRQPQHF
clone size: few; J gene: TRBJ2-3; V gene: TRBV7-2; D gene: TRBD1; CDR3 DNA: TGTGCCAGCAGCCGTTCCGGGACAGGGTCGGATACGCAGTATTTT; CDR3 protein: CASSRSGTGSDTQYF
clone size: NA; J gene: TRBJ2-4; V gene: TRBV6-5; D gene: TRBD1; CDR3 DNA: TGTGCCAGCACCGTTGACAGGGGGTCAAACATTCAGTACTTC; CDR3 protein: CASTVDRGSNIQYF
clone size: NA; J gene: TRBJ1-1; V gene: TRBV29-1; D gene: TRBD1; CDR3 DNA: TGCAGCGTTAAGAGGGGGCCCCTGAACACTGAAGCTTTCTTT; CDR3 protein: CSVKRGPLNTEAFF
clone size: NA; J gene: TRBJ1-1; V gene: TRBV28; D gene: NA; CDR3 DNA: TGTGCCAGCAGTTCCCCGTTCGTAGCTTTCTTT; CDR3 protein: CASSSPFVAFF
clone size: NA; J gene: TRBJ2-4; V gene: TRBV13; D gene: TRBD1; CDR3 DNA: TGTGCCAGCAGCTCCGGACAGGCTCAGTACTTC; CDR3 protein: CASSSGQAQYF
clone size: few; J gene: TRBJ1-5; V gene: TRBV10-2; D gene: NA; CDR3 DNA: TGCGCCAGCAGTGAGTCGAGGGTAAATCAGCCCCAGCATTTT; CDR3 protein: CASSESRVNQPQHF
clone size: NA; J gene: TRBJ2-3; V gene: TRBV7-2; D gene: NA; CDR3 DNA: TGTGCCAGCAGCTCCCGGGGGGCCCCCACAGATACGCAGTATTTT; CDR3 protein: CASSSRGAPTDTQYF
clone size: NA; J gene: TRBJ2-3; V gene: TRBV10-3; D gene: TRBD1; CDR3 DNA: TGTGCCATCAGAAGACAGGGCACTAGCACAGATACGCAGTATTTT; CDR3 protein: CAIRRQGTSTDTQYF
clone size: NA; J gene: TRBJ2-7; V gene: TRBV1; D gene: NA; CDR3 DNA: TGCACCAGCAGCCAAGTGGGCACGGACAGGGAGAGCTCCTACGAGCAGTACTTC; CDR3 protein: CTSSQVGTDRESSYEQYF
clone size: NA; J gene: TRBJ2-5; V gene: TRBV5-1; D gene: NA; CDR3 DNA: TGCGCCAGCAGCTTGGGTACAAGTCAAGAGACCCAGTACTTC; CDR3 protein: CASSLGTSQETQYF
clone size: once; J gene: TRBJ2-3; V gene: TRBV30; D gene: TRBD2; CDR3 DNA: TGTGCCTGGAGTCCCCCCGGGGGGGGGACAGATACGCAGTATTTT; CDR3 protein: CAWSPPGGGTDTQYF